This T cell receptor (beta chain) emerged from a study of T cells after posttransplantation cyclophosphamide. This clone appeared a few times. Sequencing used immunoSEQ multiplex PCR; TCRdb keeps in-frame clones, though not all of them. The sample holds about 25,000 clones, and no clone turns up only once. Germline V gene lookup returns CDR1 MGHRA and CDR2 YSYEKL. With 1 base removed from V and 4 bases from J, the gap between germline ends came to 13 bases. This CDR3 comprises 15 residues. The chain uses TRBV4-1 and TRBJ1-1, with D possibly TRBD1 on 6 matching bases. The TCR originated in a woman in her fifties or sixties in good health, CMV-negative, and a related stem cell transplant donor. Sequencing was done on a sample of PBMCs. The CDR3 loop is CASSQVVQGITEAFF. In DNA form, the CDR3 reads TGCGCCAGCAGCCAAGTCGTTCAGGGGATCACTGAAGCTTTCTTT.